The 20 T cell receptor beta chains listed next were all sequenced from one sample in a study of T cell changes during pregnancy in multiple sclerosis. Sequencing used immunoSEQ multiplex PCR; TCRdb keeps in-frame clones, though not all of them. The data contain tens of thousands of clones, approximately 89% of them seen just once; the ten biggest clones take up around 1.7%. Sample: peripheral blood, taken in the first trimester of pregnancy. Receptor source: a female donor in good health, enrolled as a control in a pregnancy study.

J is TRBJ1-5 and V is TRBV4-3; D may be TRBD1 (5 bases). Germline CDR1 and CDR2: LGHNA and YSLEER. Trimming took 1 base from V and 9 from J, leaving 10 bases between them. The CDR3 length is 13 residues. Written as DNA, the CDR3 is TGCGCCAGCAGCCAAGTGAGGGGAGGGCCCCAGCATTTT. It codes for CASSQVRGGPQHF.

In this sample, this clone turned up many times. The V call is TRBV4-2, the J call TRBJ1-2, with D unclear. This CDR3 region has 14 residues. The germline V gene encodes CDR1 LGHNA and CDR2 YNFKEQ. Deletions cut 5 bases from V and 4 bases from J, with 14 bases between. CDR3 region: CASSDLGVVYGYTF. Written as DNA, the CDR3 is TGTGCCAGCAGCGACCTGGGAGTGGTCTATGGCTACACCTTC.

The gene calls are TRBV6-1 and TRBJ1-2; a possible D gene is TRBD1 (5 bases). This CDR3 contains 14 residues. Trimming removed 8 bases at V and 2 bases at J, with 15 bases between. Germline-derived CDR1 and CDR2 are MNHNS and SASEGT. In nucleotides, the CDR3 is TGTGCCAGCGGGCCCGTGGCAGGGAACTATGGCTACACCTTC. Protein product: CASGPVAGNYGYTF.

V and J are TRBV6-1 and TRBJ2-1, with 8 bases lining up with TRBD1. V dropped 1 base and J dropped 10; count of bases not matched to a gene: 9. This CDR3 has 15 amino acids. The germline V gene encodes CDR1 MNHNS and CDR2 SASEGT. In DNA, the CDR3 is TGTGCCAGCAGTGAAGGGGGTTGGACAGGGTACGAGCAGTTCTTC. Residues: CASSEGGWTGYEQFF.

The rearrangement uses TRBV12-5 and TRBJ2-1; a possible D gene is TRBD2 (6 bases). Germline loops: CDR1 LGHNT, CDR2 FRNRAP. CDR3 length: 15 residues. Trimming took 4 bases from V and 3 from J, leaving 13 bases between them. CDR3 bases: TGTGCTAGTGGTTCAGGGACTCTCCTCTACAATGAGCAGTTCTTC. Its protein product is CASGSGTLLYNEQFF.

This chain joins TRBV5-6 and TRBJ1-6; possibly TRBD1 for D (6 bases). Germline-derived CDR1 and CDR2 are SGHDT and YYEEEE. The CDR3 extends over 15 amino acids. V gave up 3 bases and J gave up 6 bases, with 13 bases separating them. The CDR3 DNA reads TGTGCCAGCAGCTCCCGGGACACGGCTAATTCACCCCTCCACTTT. This encodes CASSSRDTANSPLHF.

This clone was detected a few times. V usage is TRBV5-4 and J usage is TRBJ1-2; D is unresolved. V was shortened by 0 bases and J by 3 bases, with 6 bases between the two germline ends. CDR1 is SGHNT, CDR2 YYREEE, per germline (reference sequence). This CDR3 is built from 13 residues. For the CDR3, the DNA is TGTGCCAGCAGCTTGGAGAGGGACTATGGCTACACCTTC. This gives the protein CASSLERDYGYTF.

The J gene is TRBJ1-6, the V gene TRBV2, with 10 bases that match TRBD1. This CDR3 has 12 residues. Germline V gene sequence: CDR1 SNHLY, CDR2 FYNNEI. V shed 8 bases, J shed 13 bases, and the junction held 5 bases outside the gene matches. This CDR3 is CASARTGGPLHF. The CDR3 DNA reads TGTGCCAGCGCTCGGACAGGGGGTCCCCTCCACTTT.

The rearrangement links TRBV7-2 to TRBJ2-3; 7 bases align to TRBD2. With 1 base clipped from V and 4 bases from J, the junction kept 11 bases outside the gene matches. The CDR3 consists of 17 residues. Germline V lookup: CDR1 SGHTA, CDR2 FQGNSA. DNA of the CDR3: TGTGCCAGCAGCTTAGTGTCGGGCGGGGGTCAGGCAGATACGCAGTATTTT. Protein product: CASSLVSGGGQADTQYF.

This clone has just a few counts. The chain recombines TRBV9 with TRBJ1-1; the match to TRBD1 covers 7 bases. The germline gives CDR1 SGDLS, CDR2 YYNGEE. This CDR3 comprises 14 residues. V dropped 3 bases and J dropped 0; count of bases not matched to a gene: 2. The CDR3 nucleotides read TGTGCCAGCAGCGGACAGGGAATGAACACTGAAGCTTTCTTT. It translates to CASSGQGMNTEAFF.

The chain carries TRBV5-1 and TRBJ2-7; possibly TRBD1 for D (5 bases). V was cut by 7 bases and J by 0 bases, with 14 bases left in between. The CDR3 length is 14 residues. Germline assignment: CDR1 SGHRS and CDR2 YFSETQ. CDR3 DNA sequence: TGCGCCAGCGGATATGGGGCATCCTCCTACGAGCAGTACTTC. Amino acid sequence: CASGYGASSYEQYF.

The chain uses TRBV19 and TRBJ1-2, with 8 nucleotides matching TRBD1. The ends lost 5 bases at V and 6 bases at J; junction bases unmatched: 8. This CDR3 is built from 14 residues. Germline loops: CDR1 LNHDA, CDR2 SQIVND (reference sequence). The CDR3 DNA sequence: TGTGCCAGTAGTCTTTTTGGACAGGGAAATGGCTACACCTTC. Translation gives CASSLFGQGNGYTF.

The rearrangement uses TRBV18 and TRBJ2-7; 7 bases are shared with TRBD2. The CDR3 has 14 amino acids. Germline V gene data show CDR1 as KGHSH and CDR2 as LQKENI. Trimming took 2 bases from V and 4 from J; bases not matched to a gene: 5. CDR3 DNA sequence: TGTGCCAGCTCACCAGCGGGGGAAGAGTACGAGCAGTACTTC. This gives the protein CASSPAGEEYEQYF.

The J gene is TRBJ2-7, the V gene TRBV6-6; 8 bases match TRBD1. CDR3 length: 15 residues. V was clipped by 5 bases and J by 2 bases; unmatched bases: 8. The germline CDR1 and CDR2 sequences are MNHNY and SVGAGI (reference sequence). CDR3 in amino acids: CASSIGTGTPYEQYF. CDR3 DNA: TGTGCCAGCAGTATAGGGACAGGCACCCCCTACGAGCAGTACTTC.

The CDR3 coding sequence is TGTGCCAGCAGTTTAGGTACAGACCACGAGCAGTACTTC. It specifies CASSLGTDHEQYF. The V gene is TRBV27, the J gene TRBJ2-7; no clear D gene. The CDR3 sequence is 13 residues long. Trimming removed 2 bases from V and 5 bases from J, with 10 bases in between. Germline V lookup: CDR1 MNHEY, CDR2 SMNVEV (reference sequence).

CDR3 DNA: TGTGCCAGCAGACGGACAGGGGGTAACCTGCCCCAGCATTTT. The encoded protein is CASRRTGGNLPQHF. The chain employs TRBV6-6 and TRBJ1-5; 10 bases line up with TRBD1. The germline V gene encodes CDR1 MNHNY and CDR2 SVGAGI (reference sequence). V dropped 6 bases and J dropped 9; count of bases not matched to a gene: 8. The CDR3 extends over 14 amino acids.

V usage is TRBV6-1 and J usage is TRBJ1-5; no reliable D call. Germline V gene sequence: CDR1 MNHNS, CDR2 SASEGT. The CDR3 is 15 residues long. V lost 2 bases, J lost 4 bases, and 12 bases lay in between. The CDR3 protein is CASSENHSPNQPQHF. As DNA, the CDR3 is TGTGCCAGCAGTGAAAATCACTCCCCGAATCAGCCCCAGCATTTT.

J is TRBJ1-2 and V is TRBV6-6, with TRBD1 identical over 7 bases. The CDR3 extends over 12 amino acids. Germline V lookup: CDR1 MNHNY, CDR2 SVGAGI (reference sequence). V was clipped by 11 bases and J by 4 bases; unmatched bases: 7. CDR3 DNA: TGTGCCCTCCTAGGGGGCGCCTATGGCTACACCTTC. Protein product: CALLGGAYGYTF.

The chain recombines TRBV6-5 with TRBJ2-3, with D perhaps TRBD1 (5 bases). The CDR3 covers 14 residues. Germline V gives CDR1 MNHEY, CDR2 SVGAGI. V was shortened by 4 bases and J by 6 bases, with 14 bases between the two germline ends. CDR3 in DNA: TGTGCCAGCAGTTTTAACAGGCGCCGGGATACGCAGTATTTT. This codes for CASSFNRRRDTQYF.

The rearrangement links TRBV9 to TRBJ2-7; 9 bases align to TRBD2. The CDR3 has 17 residues. Germline V gene lookup returns CDR1 SGDLS and CDR2 YYNGEE. Losses at the gene ends were 0 bases for V and 0 bases for J; bases not matched to a gene: 7. CDR3 coding DNA: TGTGCCAGCAGCGTAGAGTCTAGCGGGGTGTTCTCCTACGAGCAGTACTTC. Protein: CASSVESSGVFSYEQYF.